A selection of T cell receptor beta chains follows, all from one sample in a study of blood T cell repertoires in COVID-19. Sequenced by immunoSEQ multiplex PCR; TCRdb stores in-frame clones only, minus some. Of 90,000 or so clones listed, about 90% were seen once; the top ten hold roughly 1.8%. Material: peripheral blood. The origin of the receptors is a human donor with active COVID-19. The donor label of this sample is uncertain. Both conserved end residues are part of each CDR3. Each record gives: V gene, CDR3 protein.

v_gene: TRBV11-2; CDR3aa: CASSSLGAGGSNTGELFF
v_gene: TRBV7-9; CDR3aa: CASSLSSGGAEEQFF
v_gene: TRBV5-1; CDR3aa: CASSLGPSAGGELFF
v_gene: TRBV9; CDR3aa: CASSGDRSLPQYTDTQYF
v_gene: TRBV10-3; CDR3aa: CAISPGLAVYEQYF
v_gene: TRBV28; CDR3aa: CASSFMGGAYGYTF
v_gene: TRBV27; CDR3aa: CASSPGSGGAVVDTQYF
v_gene: TRBV7-9; CDR3aa: CASSSGALRAFF
v_gene: TRBV2; CDR3aa: CASSMDRGVNQPQHF
v_gene: TRBV9; CDR3aa: CASSTSGGAWNGELFF
v_gene: TRBV6-4; CDR3aa: CASRRQGNTEAFF
v_gene: TRBV9; CDR3aa: CASSVAAQAYGYTF
v_gene: TRBV6-5; CDR3aa: CASSYSAGDTEAFF
v_gene: TRBV2; CDR3aa: CASSELGSPYSNTGELFF
v_gene: TRBV7-9; CDR3aa: CASSRRYQETQYF
v_gene: TRBV25-1; CDR3aa: CASRVGLAGTYEQYF
v_gene: TRBV7-7; CDR3aa: CASSLASTDTQYF
v_gene: TRBV7-2; CDR3aa: CASSLVGGGQVPGELFF
v_gene: TRBV3-1/TRBV3-2; CDR3aa: CASSPNTGTSYNEQFF
v_gene: TRBV10-3; CDR3aa: CAISEDSEKLFF
v_gene: TRBV6-5; CDR3aa: CASAYRHLSSYEQYF
v_gene: TRBV5-4; CDR3aa: CASSLAGGQETQYF
v_gene: TRBV6-6; CDR3aa: CASSRNRDSSQVNF
v_gene: TRBV27; CDR3aa: CASSPIQGYGYTF
v_gene: TRBV9; CDR3aa: CASSAGDRGPYEQYF
v_gene: TRBV27; CDR3aa: CASSIGQGAYEQYF
v_gene: TRBV7-8; CDR3aa: CASSLTPRDGYTF
v_gene: TRBV9; CDR3aa: CASSVGGVNPGSTDTQYF